Listed below are T cell receptor beta chains from one sample, sequenced in a study of persistence of HIV-infected CD4 T cells. Which antigens these TCRs recognize remains unknown. This table comes from immunoSEQ multiplex PCR, and its TCRdb copy is limited to in-frame clones, with some not included. The repertoire includes some 58,000 clones, 65% to 80% of them detected once, and roughly 1.8% sits in the top ten. Sequenced here: CD4+ T cells sorted from PBMCs after 18-hour stimulation, sampled from a patient who received antiretroviral therapy. The source is an adult man with HIV who was CMV-seropositive. Both conserved end residues are part of each CDR3. D genes are given only for firm matches. Clone size is given for some rows only: seen once, a few or many times, or a class if the clone is expanded.

>NA|NA|TRBJ2-3|TRBV6-6
TGTGCCAGCAGTTACAGGGGCACTAGCACAGATACGCAGTATTTT
CASSYRGTSTDTQYF
>NA|NA|TRBJ1-5|TRBV11-2
TGTGCCAGCAGCTTAAACCACCGCAGAAATCAGCCCCAGCATTTT
CASSLNHRRNQPQHF
>NA|NA|TRBJ2-1|TRBV9
TGTGCCAGCAGCGTCGCCCCCGACAGGGAGCAGTTCTTC
CASSVAPDREQFF
>TRBD1|few|TRBJ2-7|TRBV7-9
TGTGCCAGCAGCTCAGACAGGGGGTACCACGAGCAGTACTTC
CASSSDRGYHEQYF
>TRBD1|NA|TRBJ1-4|TRBV7-3
TGTGCCAGCAGCCCCTTCTCTAGGACAGGGACAACTAATGAAAAACTGTTTTTT
CASSPFSRTGTTNEKLFF
>NA|few|TRBJ1-5|TRBV5-5
TGTGCCAGCAGCTTTACACAGGGAGGCAATCAGCCCCAGCATTTT
CASSFTQGGNQPQHF
>TRBD1|NA|TRBJ1-4|TRBV20-1
TGCAGTGCTAGTTCAGGGGGTAATGAAAAACTGTTTTTT
CSASSGGNEKLFF
>TRBD2|NA|TRBJ2-3|TRBV19
TGTGCCACGGGGGAGACTAGCGGGGGGCCTAACACTGGTACGCAGTATTTT
CATGETSGGPNTGTQYF
>NA|NA|TRBJ2-7|TRBV10-3
TGTGCCATCAGTGAGGGTGGTAGTAACTACGAGCAGTACTTC
CAISEGGSNYEQYF
>NA|NA|TRBJ1-1|TRBV6-5
TGTGCCAGCAGTTCCCCTGGAACTGAAGCTTTCTTT
CASSSPGTEAFF
>TRBD2|NA|TRBJ2-7|TRBV11-2
TGTGCCAGCAGCTTAGCGGGAGGGCCCGCGTCACCCTACGAGCAGTACTTC
CASSLAGGPASPYEQYF
>TRBD2|NA|TRBJ2-2|TRBV5-6
TGTGCCAGCAGCTTGGTCGGGCTAGCGGGGGTTAACACCGGGGAGCTGTTTTTT
CASSLVGLAGVNTGELFF
>NA|once|TRBJ1-1|TRBV5-1
TGCGCCAGCAGCTTGGGGACAGTAGGGACGGGGACTGAAGCTTTCTTT
CASSLGTVGTGTEAFF
>TRBD1|NA|TRBJ2-6|TRBV9
TGTGCCAGCAGCCTCCAGGACAGGGGGGGCCGGGCCAACGTCCTGACTTTC
CASSLQDRGGRANVLTF
>NA|NA|TRBJ2-6|TRBV6-6
TGTGCCAGCACCGACCCCACCTCCTCTGGGGCCAACGTCCTGACTTTC
CASTDPTSSGANVLTF
>NA|NA|TRBJ2-7|TRBV2
TGTGCCAGCAGTGAAAGAGGGGTTTACGAGCAGTACTTC
CASSERGVYEQYF
>NA|NA|TRBJ1-1|TRBV27
TGTGCCAGCAGTTCCCCCAACGGGGGTAGCTCTGAAGCTTTCTTT
CASSSPNGGSSEAFF
>NA|NA|TRBJ1-4|TRBV28
TGTGCCAGCCGTGGGAGGGGGAGTGAAAAACTGTTTTTT
CASRGRGSEKLFF
>NA|NA|TRBJ1-2|TRBV3-1/TRBV3-2
TGTGCCAGCAGCGATCCTAGCAACTATGGCTACACCTTC
CASSDPSNYGYTF
>TRBD1|NA|TRBJ1-1|TRBV7-2
TGTGCCAGCAGCGGAACCGGGACAGGGAGGACTGAAGCTTTCTTT
CASSGTGTGRTEAFF
>NA|NA|TRBJ1-5|TRBV5-1
TGCGCCAGCAGGCAGGGGCGAGGTCAGCCCCAGCATTTT
CASRQGRGQPQHF
>TRBD1|NA|TRBJ1-2|TRBV7-9
TGTGCCAGCAGCTTAGGGGACAGGGAAAATGGCTACACCTTC
CASSLGDRENGYTF
>NA|NA|TRBJ1-2|TRBV2
TGTGCCAGCAGCTCAGGCGGAAGTGGATATGGCTACACCTTC
CASSSGGSGYGYTF
>NA|NA|TRBJ2-7|TRBV18
TGTGCCAGCTCACCATACGCATCCTACGAGCAGTACTTC
CASSPYASYEQYF
>TRBD1|NA|TRBJ2-1|TRBV27
TGTGCCAGCAGTCTAAGCCGGGACAGTCCTTACAATGAGCAGTTCTTC
CASSLSRDSPYNEQFF
>NA|once|TRBJ2-7|TRBV14
TGTGCCAGCAGCCAAGGAGGATCGTCCTACGAGCAGTACTTC
CASSQGGSSYEQYF
>TRBD1|NA|TRBJ1-2|TRBV5-6
TGTGCCAGCAGCTCTTTAGGGACAGCTAACTATGGCTACACCTTC
CASSSLGTANYGYTF
>NA|NA|TRBJ1-2|TRBV2
TGTGCCAGCAGGGTGGGCCGCAACTATGGCTACACCTTC
CASRVGRNYGYTF
>TRBD2|NA|TRBJ2-3|TRBV9
TGTGCCAGCAGCGTATTCCAGCGGGGGTCCACAGATACGCAGTATTTT
CASSVFQRGSTDTQYF
>NA|NA|TRBJ1-5|TRBV5-5
TGTGCCAGCAGCCCCGGGACTAATAGCAATCAGCCCCAGCATTTT
CASSPGTNSNQPQHF
>TRBD2|NA|TRBJ2-3|TRBV28
TGTGCCAGCAGTCAACTTAGCGGGCCCGGCACAGATACGCAGTATTTT
CASSQLSGPGTDTQYF
>NA|NA|TRBJ1-5|TRBV7-2
TGTGCCAGCAGCTCCACAGGTTCCAATCAGCCCCAGCATTTT
CASSSTGSNQPQHF
>NA|few|TRBJ1-2|TRBV2
TGTGCCAGCGATAAAGGTCAGGGGACCTATGGCTACACCTTC
CASDKGQGTYGYTF
>NA|NA|TRBJ1-2|TRBV5-1
TGCGCCAGCAGCTTAGAGGGGCACTATGGCTACACCTTC
CASSLEGHYGYTF
>TRBD1|few|TRBJ1-2|TRBV25-1
TGTGCCAGCACCGGGACAGGATCCGGCTACACCTTC
CASTGTGSGYTF
>NA|NA|TRBJ2-1|TRBV11-2
TGTGCCAGCAGCACCAATGGAGGGGGGCACAATGAGCAGTTCTTC
CASSTNGGGHNEQFF
>TRBD1|few|TRBJ2-7|TRBV10-3
TGTGCCATCAGTCCGGGACAGGGAATGTACGAGCAGTACTTC
CAISPGQGMYEQYF
>NA|NA|TRBJ2-2|TRBV9
TGTGCCAGCAGCGTAGGTTGGCAAGCGAACACCGGGGAGCTGTTTTTT
CASSVGWQANTGELFF
>NA|NA|TRBJ2-7|TRBV13
TGTGCCAGCAGCTTAGCTTCGACAGGCAAGCAGTACTTC
CASSLASTGKQYF
>TRBD1|NA|TRBJ2-3|TRBV6-5
TGTGCCGGACGCCGGACAGGGGGCGGCACAGATACGCAGTATTTT
CAGRRTGGGTDTQYF
>TRBD1|NA|TRBJ1-1|TRBV3-1/TRBV3-2
TGTGCCAGCACCGACCTCGGGGACAGGGTGCGAGCTTTCTTT
CASTDLGDRVRAFF
>NA|few|TRBJ2-1|TRBV18
TGTGCCAGCTCACAATGGACAGAGACTCGTGACAATGAGCAGTTCTTC
CASSQWTETRDNEQFF
>TRBD1|NA|TRBJ1-4|TRBV5-1
TGCGCCAGCAGCTTGGGGGACAGGGCCGATCGGGTACTGTTTTTT
CASSLGDRADRVLFF
>NA|NA|TRBJ1-1|TRBV3-1/TRBV3-2
TGTGCCAGCAGTGGACCTGGTGGGACTGAAGCTTTCTTT
CASSGPGGTEAFF
>NA|NA|TRBJ2-2|TRBV7-9
TGTGCCAGCAGCCAACAGACAGGCGCGAACACCGGGGAGCTGTTTTTT
CASSQQTGANTGELFF
>TRBD1|NA|TRBJ1-2|TRBV28
TGTGCCAGCAGTAGGGGACAGGGAGACGGCTACACCTTC
CASSRGQGDGYTF
>TRBD1|NA|TRBJ1-3|TRBV18
TGTGCCAGCTCACCACTCAACCGGGCAAGACCGGGACAGGGGGATAGTAGCTCTGGAAACACCATATATTTT
CASSPLNRARPGQGDSSSGNTIYF
>TRBD1|NA|TRBJ2-2|TRBV6-6
TGTGCCAGCAGTCGAGAGGGGGCCGACACCGGGGAGCTGTTTTTT
CASSREGADTGELFF
>NA|NA|TRBJ2-1|TRBV6-5
TGTGCCAGCAGTAGGGGGGGCGGAACGTACGATGAGCAGTTCTTC
CASSRGGGTYDEQFF
>NA|NA|TRBJ1-6|TRBV5-1
TGCGCCAGCAGCTTAAGGCCGGGTGTCCCGTCACCCCTCCACTTT
CASSLRPGVPSPLHF
>TRBD2|NA|TRBJ2-7|TRBV12-5
TGTGCTAGTGGTTCGGGTAGCGGGGGGCTTCGCTACGAGCAGTACTTC
CASGSGSGGLRYEQYF
>NA|NA|TRBJ2-7|TRBV6-2/TRBV6-3
TGTGCCAGCAGTAGGTTAAACGAGCAGTACTTC
CASSRLNEQYF
>NA|NA|TRBJ1-1|TRBV9
TGTGCCAGCAGCGTAGAGGGGTATGGCACTGAAGCTTTCTTT
CASSVEGYGTEAFF
>TRBD1|few|TRBJ1-5|TRBV5-5
TGTGCCAGCAGCGAGGACAGGGGCTTAAGGAGCAATCAGCCCCAGCATTTT
CASSEDRGLRSNQPQHF
>NA|NA|TRBJ2-1|TRBV29-1
TGCAGCGTTGATGGCAGAAATACTTACAATGAGCAGTTCTTC
CSVDGRNTYNEQFF
>NA|NA|TRBJ2-7|TRBV5-1
TGCGCCAGCAGCTCGAGCCCCAGGGAACTCTACGAGCAGTACTTC
CASSSSPRELYEQYF